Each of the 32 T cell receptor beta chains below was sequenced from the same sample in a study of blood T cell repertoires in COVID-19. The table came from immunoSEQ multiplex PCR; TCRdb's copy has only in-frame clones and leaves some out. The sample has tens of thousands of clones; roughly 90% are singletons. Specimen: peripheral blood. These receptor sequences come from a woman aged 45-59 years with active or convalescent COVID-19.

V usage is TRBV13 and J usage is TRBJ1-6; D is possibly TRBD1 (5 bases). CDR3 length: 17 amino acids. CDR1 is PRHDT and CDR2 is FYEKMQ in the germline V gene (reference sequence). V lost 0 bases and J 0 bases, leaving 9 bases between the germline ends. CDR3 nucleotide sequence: TGTGCCAGCAGCTTAGGTGGGGGGAGCTCCTATAATTCACCCCTCCACTTT. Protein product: CASSLGGGSSYNSPLHF.

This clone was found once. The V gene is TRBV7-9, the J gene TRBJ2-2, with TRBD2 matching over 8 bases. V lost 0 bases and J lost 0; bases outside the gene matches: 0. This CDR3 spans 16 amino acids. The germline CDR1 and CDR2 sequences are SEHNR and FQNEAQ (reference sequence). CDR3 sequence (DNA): TGTGCCAGCAGCTTAGCGCGGGGGGCGAACACCGGGGAGCTGTTTTTT. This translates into CASSLARGANTGELFF. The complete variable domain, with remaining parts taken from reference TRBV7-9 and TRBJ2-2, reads DTGVSQNPRHKITKRGQNVTFRCDPISEHNRLYWYRQTLGQGPEFLTYFQNEAQLEKSRLLSDRFSAERPKGSFSTLEIQRTEQGDSAMYLCASSLARGANTGELFFGEGSRLTVL.

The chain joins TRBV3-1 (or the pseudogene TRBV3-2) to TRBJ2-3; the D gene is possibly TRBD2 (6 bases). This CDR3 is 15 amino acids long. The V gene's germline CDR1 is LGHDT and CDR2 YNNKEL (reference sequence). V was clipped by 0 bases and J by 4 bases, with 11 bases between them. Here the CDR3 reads CASSQEKRVPDTQYF. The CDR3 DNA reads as TGTGCCAGCAGCCAAGAAAAGCGGGTCCCAGATACGCAGTATTTT.

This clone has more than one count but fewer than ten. CDR3: CASSSQGGSFYGYTF. CDR3 DNA sequence: TGTGCCAGCAGCTCCCAAGGGGGATCTTTCTATGGCTACACCTTC. This chain uses TRBV5-4 with TRBJ1-2; perhaps TRBD1 as D (6 bases). The germline V gene has CDR1 SGHNT and CDR2 YYREEE (reference sequence). Trimming pared 3 bases from V and 4 bases from J, leaving 16 bases between. The CDR3 loop spans 15 amino acids.

CDR3 DNA: TGTGCCAGTGCAGACACCGGGGAGAACTATGGCTACACCTTC. This gives the protein CASADTGENYGYTF. The chain employs TRBV19 and TRBJ1-2; no reliable D call. This CDR3 is built from 14 residues. V was shortened by 8 bases and J by 2 bases, with 15 bases between the two germline ends. Per germline, CDR1 LNHDA and CDR2 SQIVND (reference sequence). Full variable domain (rest looked up from reference TRBV19 and TRBJ1-2): DGGITQSPKYLFRKEGQNVTLSCEQNLNHDAMYWYRQDPGQGLRLIYYSQIVNDFQKGDIAEGYSVSREKKESFPLTVTSAQKNPTAFYLCASADTGENYGYTFGSGTRLTVV.

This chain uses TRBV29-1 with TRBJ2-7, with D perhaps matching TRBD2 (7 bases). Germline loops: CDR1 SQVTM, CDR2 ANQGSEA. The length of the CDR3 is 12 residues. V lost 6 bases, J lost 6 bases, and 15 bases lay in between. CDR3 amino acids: CSVGGTPLEQYF. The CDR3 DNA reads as TGCAGCGTGGGAGGGACACCCCTCGAGCAGTACTTC.

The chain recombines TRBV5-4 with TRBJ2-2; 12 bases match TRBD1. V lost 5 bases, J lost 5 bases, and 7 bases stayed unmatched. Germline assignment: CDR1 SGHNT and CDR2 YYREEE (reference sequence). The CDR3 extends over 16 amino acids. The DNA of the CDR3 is TGTGCCAGCAGTTCCGGGACAGGGGGCCATACCGGGGAGCTGTTTTTT. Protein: CASSSGTGGHTGELFF. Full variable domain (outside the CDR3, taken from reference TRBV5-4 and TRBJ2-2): ETGVTQSPTHLIKTRGQQVTLRCSSQSGHNTVSWYQQALGQGPQFIFQYYREEENGRGNFPPRFSGLQFPNYSSELNVNALELDDSALYLCASSSGTGGHTGELFFGEGSRLTVL.

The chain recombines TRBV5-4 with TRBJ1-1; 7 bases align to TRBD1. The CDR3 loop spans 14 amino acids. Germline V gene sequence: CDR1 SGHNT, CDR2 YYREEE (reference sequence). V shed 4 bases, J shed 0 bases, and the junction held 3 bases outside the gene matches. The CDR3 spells CASSQGQLNTEAFF. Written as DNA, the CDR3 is TGTGCCAGCAGCCAGGGACAGTTGAACACTGAAGCTTTCTTT.

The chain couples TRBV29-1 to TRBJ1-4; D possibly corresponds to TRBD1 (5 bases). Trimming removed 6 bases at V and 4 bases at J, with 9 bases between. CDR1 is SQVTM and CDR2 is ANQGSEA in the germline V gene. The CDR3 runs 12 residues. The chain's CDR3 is CSVEGLNEKLFF. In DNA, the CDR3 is TGCAGCGTAGAGGGACTTAATGAAAAACTGTTTTTT.

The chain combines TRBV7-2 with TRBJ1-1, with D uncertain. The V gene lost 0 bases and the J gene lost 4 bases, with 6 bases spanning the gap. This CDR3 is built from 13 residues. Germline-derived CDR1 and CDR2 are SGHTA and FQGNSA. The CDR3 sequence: CASSLAPVTEAFF. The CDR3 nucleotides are TGTGCCAGCAGCTTAGCTCCGGTCACTGAAGCTTTCTTT.

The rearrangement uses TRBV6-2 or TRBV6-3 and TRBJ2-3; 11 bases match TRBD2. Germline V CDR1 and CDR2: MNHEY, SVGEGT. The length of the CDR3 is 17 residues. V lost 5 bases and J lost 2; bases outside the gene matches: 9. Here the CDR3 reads CASSPLLAGAATDTQYF. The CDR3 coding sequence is TGTGCCAGCAGTCCATTACTAGCGGGGGCCGCCACAGATACGCAGTATTTT.

CDR3 residues: CASSVGRERGTEAFF. CDR3 nucleotide sequence: TGTGCCAGTAGTGTGGGCCGGGAAAGGGGGACTGAAGCTTTCTTT. V gene TRBV19 combines with J gene TRBJ1-1, with a tentative D call TRBD1 (6 bases). The CDR3 runs to 15 residues. The germline gives CDR1 LNHDA, CDR2 SQIVND (reference sequence). V lost 5 bases to trimming and J lost 5 bases, with 18 bases between them.

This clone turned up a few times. CDR3 DNA: TGTGCCAGCACTTTGTCTGGAACAGGGGAGGCTGAAGCTTTCTTT. Its protein product is CASTLSGTGEAEAFF. The J gene is TRBJ1-1, the V gene TRBV19, with 7 bases aligning to TRBD1. The CDR3 covers 15 residues. Trimming at V came to 9 bases and at J to 6 bases, leaving 16 bases not matched to a gene. The germline V gene has CDR1 LNHDA and CDR2 SQIVND (reference sequence).

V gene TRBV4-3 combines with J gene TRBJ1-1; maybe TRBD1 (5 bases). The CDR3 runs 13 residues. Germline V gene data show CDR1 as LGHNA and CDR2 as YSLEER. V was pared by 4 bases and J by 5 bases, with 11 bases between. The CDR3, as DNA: TGCGCCAGCAGCCCCCGCGGGGGGACTGAAGCTTTCTTT. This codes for CASSPRGGTEAFF.

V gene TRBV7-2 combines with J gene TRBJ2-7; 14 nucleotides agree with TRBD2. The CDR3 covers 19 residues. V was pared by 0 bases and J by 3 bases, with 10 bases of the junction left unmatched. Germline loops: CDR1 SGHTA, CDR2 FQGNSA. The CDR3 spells CASSLAGLAGGLTNYEQYF. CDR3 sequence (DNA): TGTGCCAGCAGCTTAGCCGGACTAGCGGGGGGCCTTACCAACTACGAGCAGTACTTC.

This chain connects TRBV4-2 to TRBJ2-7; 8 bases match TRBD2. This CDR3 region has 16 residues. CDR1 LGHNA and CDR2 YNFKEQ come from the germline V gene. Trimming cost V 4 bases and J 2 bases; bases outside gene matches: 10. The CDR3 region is CASSREGRGEPYEQYF. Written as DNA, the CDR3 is TGTGCCAGCAGCCGTGAAGGGCGGGGGGAGCCCTACGAGCAGTACTTC.

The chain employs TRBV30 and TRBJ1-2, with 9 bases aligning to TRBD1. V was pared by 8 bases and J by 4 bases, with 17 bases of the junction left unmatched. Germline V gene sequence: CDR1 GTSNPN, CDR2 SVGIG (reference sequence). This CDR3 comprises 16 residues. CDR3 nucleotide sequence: TGTGCCGGAGTTACCGGGACAGGGATCTCAGTCTATGGCTACACCTTC. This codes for CAGVTGTGISVYGYTF.

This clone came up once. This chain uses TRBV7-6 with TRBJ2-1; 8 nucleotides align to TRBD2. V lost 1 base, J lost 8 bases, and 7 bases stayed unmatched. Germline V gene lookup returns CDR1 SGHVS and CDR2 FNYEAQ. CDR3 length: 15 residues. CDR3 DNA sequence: TGTGCCAGCAGCTTAGGTCAGCGGGGGTACGATGAGCAGTTCTTC. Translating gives CASSLGQRGYDEQFF.

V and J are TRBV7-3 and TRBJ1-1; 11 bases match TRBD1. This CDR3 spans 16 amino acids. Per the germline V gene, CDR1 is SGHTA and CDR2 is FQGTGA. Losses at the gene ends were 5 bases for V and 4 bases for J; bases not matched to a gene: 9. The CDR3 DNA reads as TGTGCCAGCAGCCCCGGGACAGGGGGAAGTAGCACTGAAGCTTTCTTT. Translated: CASSPGTGGSSTEAFF.

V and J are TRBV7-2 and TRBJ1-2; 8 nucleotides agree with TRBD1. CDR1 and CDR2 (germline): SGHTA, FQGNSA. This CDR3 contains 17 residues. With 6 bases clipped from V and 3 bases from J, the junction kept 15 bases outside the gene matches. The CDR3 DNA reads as TGTGCCAGCAGGTATGATCCGGGGACAGGAAAGGACTATGGCTACACCTTC. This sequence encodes CASRYDPGTGKDYGYTF.

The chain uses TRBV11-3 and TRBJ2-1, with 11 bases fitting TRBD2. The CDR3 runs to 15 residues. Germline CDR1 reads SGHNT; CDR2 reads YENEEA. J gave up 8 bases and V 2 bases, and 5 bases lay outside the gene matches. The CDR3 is CASSLLAGGPDEQFF. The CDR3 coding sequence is TGTGCCAGCAGCTTATTAGCGGGGGGGCCCGATGAGCAGTTCTTC. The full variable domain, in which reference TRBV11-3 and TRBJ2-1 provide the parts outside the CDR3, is EAGVVQSPRYKIIEKKQPVAFWCNPISGHNTLYWYLQNLGQGPELLIRYENEEAVDDSQLPKDRFSAERLKGVDSTLKIQPAELGDSAVYLCASSLLAGGPDEQFFGPGTRLTVL.

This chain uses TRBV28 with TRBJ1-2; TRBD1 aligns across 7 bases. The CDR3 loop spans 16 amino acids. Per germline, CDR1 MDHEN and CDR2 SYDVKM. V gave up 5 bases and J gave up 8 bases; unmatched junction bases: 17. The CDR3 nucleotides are TGTGCCAGCAGTGGGATCGACAGGGTCTATCCCATCGGCTACACCTTC. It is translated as CASSGIDRVYPIGYTF.

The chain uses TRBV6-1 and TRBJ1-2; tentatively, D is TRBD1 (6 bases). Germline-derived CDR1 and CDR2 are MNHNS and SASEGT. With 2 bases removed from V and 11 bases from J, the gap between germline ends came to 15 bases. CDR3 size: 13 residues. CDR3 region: CASSESGTRWYTF. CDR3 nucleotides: TGTGCCAGCAGTGAATCCGGGACACGCTGGTACACCTTC.

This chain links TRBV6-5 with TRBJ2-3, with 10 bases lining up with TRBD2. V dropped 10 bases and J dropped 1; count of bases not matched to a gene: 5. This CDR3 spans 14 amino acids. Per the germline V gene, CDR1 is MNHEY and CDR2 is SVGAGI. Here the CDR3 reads CATSLAGGTDTQYF. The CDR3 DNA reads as TGTGCCACTAGCCTAGCGGGGGGCACAGATACGCAGTATTTT.

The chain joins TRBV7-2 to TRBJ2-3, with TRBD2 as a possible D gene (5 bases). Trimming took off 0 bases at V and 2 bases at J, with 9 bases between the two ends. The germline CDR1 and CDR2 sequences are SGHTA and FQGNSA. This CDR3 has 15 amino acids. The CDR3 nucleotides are TGTGCCAGCAGCTTAGCGGGGAGTCACACAGATACGCAGTATTTT. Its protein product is CASSLAGSHTDTQYF.

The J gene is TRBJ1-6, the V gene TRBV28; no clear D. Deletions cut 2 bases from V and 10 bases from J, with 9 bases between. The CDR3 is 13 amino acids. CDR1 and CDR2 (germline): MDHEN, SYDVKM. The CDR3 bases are TGTGCCAGCAGTTTACCCTCCCGGTCACCCCTCCACTTT. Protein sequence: CASSLPSRSPLHF.

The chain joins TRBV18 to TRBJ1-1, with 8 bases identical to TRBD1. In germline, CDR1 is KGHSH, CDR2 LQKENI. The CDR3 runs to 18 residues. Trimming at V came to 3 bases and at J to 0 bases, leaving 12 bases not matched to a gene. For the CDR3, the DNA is TGTGCCAGCTCACCTAACATATGGACAGGGCGAATGAACACTGAAGCTTTCTTT. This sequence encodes CASSPNIWTGRMNTEAFF.

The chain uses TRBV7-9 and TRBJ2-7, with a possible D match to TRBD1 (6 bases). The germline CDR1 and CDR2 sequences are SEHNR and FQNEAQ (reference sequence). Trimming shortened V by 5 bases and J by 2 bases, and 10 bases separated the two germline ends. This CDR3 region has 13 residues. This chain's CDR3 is CASSPPGAYEQYF. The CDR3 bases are TGTGCCAGCAGCCCTCCAGGGGCCTACGAGCAGTACTTC.

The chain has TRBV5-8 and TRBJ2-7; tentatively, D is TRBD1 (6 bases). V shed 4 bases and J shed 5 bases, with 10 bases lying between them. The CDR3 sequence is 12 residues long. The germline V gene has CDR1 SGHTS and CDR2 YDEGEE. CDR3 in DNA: TGTGCCAGCAGCCTCGGGACAAACGAGCAGTACTTC. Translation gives CASSLGTNEQYF.

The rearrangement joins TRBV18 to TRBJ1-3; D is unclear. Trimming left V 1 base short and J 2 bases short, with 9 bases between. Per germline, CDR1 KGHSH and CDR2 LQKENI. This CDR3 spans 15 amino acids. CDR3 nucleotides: TGTGCCAGCTCACCACAGTCCGGGACTGGAAACACCATATATTTT. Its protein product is CASSPQSGTGNTIYF. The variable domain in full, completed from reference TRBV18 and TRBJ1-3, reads NAGVMQNPRHLVRRRGQEARLRCSPMKGHSHVYWYRQLPEEGLKFMVYLQKENIIDESGMPKERFSAEFPKEGPSILRIQQVVRGDSAAYFCASSPQSGTGNTIYFGEGSWLTVV.

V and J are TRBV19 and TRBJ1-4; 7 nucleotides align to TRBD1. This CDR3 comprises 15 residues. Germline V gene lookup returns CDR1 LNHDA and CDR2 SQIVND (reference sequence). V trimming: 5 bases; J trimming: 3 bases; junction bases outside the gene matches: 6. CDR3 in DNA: TGTGCCAGTAGTCAGGGGGGTACGGCTAATGAAAAACTGTTTTTT. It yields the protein CASSQGGTANEKLFF.

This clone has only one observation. Written as DNA, the CDR3 is TGCGCCAGCAGCCAAGAAGCCCAGGTGGAAACTGAAGCTTTCTTT. This translates into CASSQEAQVETEAFF. The chain has TRBV4-3 and TRBJ1-1; D call uncertain. The CDR3 length is 15 residues. Germline V gene data show CDR1 as LGHNA and CDR2 as YSLEER. V was trimmed by 0 bases and J by 5 bases, leaving 13 bases between them.